This record looks at one T cell receptor (beta chain) sequence and its context. The germline CDR1 and CDR2 sequences are MNHNS and SASEGT. The CDR3 contains 17 residues. Trimming removed 3 bases from V and 2 bases from J; junction bases left unmatched: 10. As for time point: pre-treatment sample, taken before nivolumab and TIL therapy. These data come from a study of TIL therapy for anti-PD-1-resistant metastatic lung cancer. Whole-study context: Tumor harvest preceded PD-1/PD-L1 blockade, followed by nivolumab treatment. Median tumor PD-L1 proportion score was roughly 5.8%. By whole-exome sequencing, median non-synonymous tumor mutation burden was less than 1.6 mutations per megabase.

The libraries were made with immunoSEQ v3. Sequencing depth was around 2.2 million read pairs for survey level, about 5-6 million for deep. Assay: immunoSEQ multiplex PCR; the TCRdb copy retains only in-frame clones and omits some. The data show 52,000 or so clones, with 81% seen just once and 2.5% to 3.5% held by the top ten. The sequencing here drew on blood, taken at baseline. The source of this sequence is a person aged 30 to 80 with non-small cell lung cancer. The genes are TRBV6-1 and TRBJ2-3; 8 nucleotides match TRBD2. CDR3: CASSEVFTGGSTDTQYF. The CDR3 nucleotides read TGTGCCAGCAGTGAGGTCTTTACGGGAGGGTCCACAGATACGCAGTATTTT.